These 25 T cell receptor beta chains originate from one sample sequenced in a study of identifying expanded T cells in peripheral blood. The table came from immunoSEQ multiplex PCR; TCRdb's copy has only in-frame clones and leaves some out. This table has tens of thousands of clones, over 75% appearing once. The specimen was blood. The origin of the receptors is a person aged 18-70 years in good health.

The gene calls are TRBV15 and TRBJ2-3, with 11 bases lining up with TRBD2. The germline gives CDR1 LNHNV, CDR2 YYDKDF (reference sequence). The CDR3 extends over 17 amino acids. With 1 base clipped from V and 6 bases from J, the junction kept 9 bases outside the gene matches. The CDR3 loop is CATSRAPSGRPLDTQYF. The DNA of the CDR3 is TGTGCCACCAGCAGAGCTCCTAGCGGGAGGCCATTGGATACGCAGTATTTT.

The V call is TRBV6-6, the J call TRBJ1-5; the D gene is possibly TRBD1 (6 bases). Germline V lookup: CDR1 MNHNY, CDR2 SVGAGI (reference sequence). CDR3 length: 13 residues. V was clipped by 7 bases and J by 4 bases, with 11 bases between them. The CDR3 reads CASITGINQPQHF. DNA of the CDR3: TGTGCCAGCATTACAGGGATTAATCAGCCCCAGCATTTT.

V usage is TRBV5-4 and J usage is TRBJ2-2; 7 bases are shared with TRBD2. The CDR3 extends over 16 amino acids. With V trimmed by 0 bases and J by 6 bases, 8 bases remained unmatched. The germline CDR1 and CDR2 sequences are SGHNT and YYREEE (reference sequence). This CDR3 is CASSLGEGGPPGELFF. For the CDR3, the DNA is TGTGCCAGCAGCTTGGGCGAGGGAGGGCCGCCCGGGGAGCTGTTTTTT.

The chain employs TRBV5-4 and TRBJ2-7; 8 bases line up with TRBD1. This CDR3 spans 16 amino acids. The V segment lost 6 bases and the J segment 3 bases; nucleotides outside the gene matches: 14. Germline assignment: CDR1 SGHNT and CDR2 YYREEE (reference sequence). The CDR3 coding sequence is TGTGCCAGCACCGTTACTGGGACAGGAGCCCTCTACGAGCAGTACTTC. It is translated as CASTVTGTGALYEQYF.

This clone was recorded once. This chain connects TRBV6-1 to TRBJ2-7, with TRBD2 matching 11 bases. Germline V gives CDR1 MNHNS, CDR2 SASEGT. The CDR3 extends over 16 amino acids. V lost 3 bases, J lost 4 bases, and 8 bases stayed unmatched. The CDR3 DNA reads TGTGCCAGCAGTGAGCCGCTAGCGGGAGGACAATACGAGCAGTACTTC. Its protein product is CASSEPLAGGQYEQYF.

The V and J genes are TRBV6-4 and TRBJ2-7; D is tentatively TRBD1 or TRBD2 (6 bases each). Germline V CDR1 and CDR2: MRHNA, SNTAGT. Trimming took 6 bases from V and 4 from J, leaving 19 bases between them. This CDR3 is 15 amino acids long. The CDR3 DNA is TGTGCCAGCAGCAGGGGACGGGGGAAGACATACGAGCAGTACGTC. Translation: CASSRGRGKTYEQYV.

The chain carries TRBV30 and TRBJ1-5, with D hard to call. The germline CDR1 and CDR2 sequences are GTSNPN and SVGIG (reference sequence). CDR3 length: 12 residues. V was cut by 1 base and J by 7 bases, with 8 bases left in between. The CDR3 here is CAWSDVSQPQHF. The CDR3 coding sequence is TGTGCCTGGAGTGATGTTTCCCAGCCCCAGCATTTT.

This rearrangement joins TRBV25-1 to TRBJ2-5; D is undetermined. Germline-derived CDR1 and CDR2 are MGHDK and SYGVNS. The CDR3 is 15 amino acids. Trimming stripped 2 bases from V and 6 bases from J, with 16 bases between. The CDR3, as DNA: TGTGCCAGCAGTGAACATACGGCAGGCCCACAGACCCAGTACTTC. Translation gives CASSEHTAGPQTQYF.

The V gene is TRBV19, the J gene TRBJ1-2; maybe TRBD1 (5 bases). V gave up 3 bases and J gave up 4 bases, with 12 bases separating them. In germline, CDR1 is LNHDA, CDR2 SQIVND (reference sequence). The CDR3 covers 14 residues. The CDR3 loop is CASSMEQDRYGYTF. The CDR3 DNA sequence: TGTGCCAGTAGTATGGAACAGGACCGCTATGGCTACACCTTC.

CDR3: CASKYQGAKGETEAFF. CDR3 coding DNA: TGTGCCAGCAAGTATCAGGGGGCAAAAGGAGAAACTGAAGCTTTCTTT. The chain couples TRBV7-9 to TRBJ1-1; 8 nucleotides align to TRBD1. Germline V gene lookup returns CDR1 SEHNR and CDR2 FQNEAQ (reference sequence). Trimming at V came to 7 bases and at J to 5 bases, leaving 15 bases not matched to a gene. The length of the CDR3 is 16 residues.

This clone was picked up one time. The CDR3 sequence is CASSEGGTGQPQHF. The CDR3 DNA is TGTGCCAGCAGTGAGGGGGGGACGGGTCAGCCCCAGCATTTT. V and J are TRBV6-1 and TRBJ1-5, with a possible D match to TRBD1 (5 bases). This CDR3 spans 14 amino acids. Germline values: CDR1 MNHNS, CDR2 SASEGT. Trimming pared 3 bases from V and 6 bases from J, leaving 12 bases between.

V usage is TRBV27 and J usage is TRBJ2-3, with 8 bases fitting TRBD2. With V trimmed by 2 bases and J by 4 bases, 2 bases remained unmatched. The CDR3 sequence is 14 residues long. CDR1 and CDR2 from the germline V gene are MNHEY and SMNVEV (reference sequence). In DNA form, the CDR3 reads TGTGCCAGCAGTTTACGGGGGGGGTCAGATACGCAGTATTTT. It encodes CASSLRGGSDTQYF.

The chain joins TRBV4-2 to TRBJ2-3, with D unresolved. Trimming shortened V by 4 bases and J by 4 bases, and 12 bases separated the two germline ends. The CDR3 sequence is 14 residues long. Germline V gene data show CDR1 as LGHNA and CDR2 as YNFKEQ. The CDR3 region has the DNA TGTGCCAGCAGCCTTAGCTACCCCCCAGATACGCAGTATTTT. Translating gives CASSLSYPPDTQYF.

The gene calls are TRBV6-1 and TRBJ2-7; TRBD1 is a possible D gene (6 bases). Between the trimmed V and J ends, which lost 5 bases and 2 bases, there was a span of 13 bases. Germline values: CDR1 MNHNS, CDR2 SASEGT. The CDR3 totals 14 residues. CDR3 in amino acids: CASSPRGQTYEQYF. The CDR3 DNA is TGTGCCAGCAGTCCCCGCGGACAGACCTACGAGCAGTACTTC.

The chain links TRBV25-1 to TRBJ2-1; 9 bases fit TRBD1. CDR1 and CDR2 (germline): MGHDK, SYGVNS. The CDR3 totals 16 residues. The J segment lost 8 bases and the V segment lost 0 bases, leaving 8 bases of the junction unmatched. The CDR3 reads CASSEYRQGGLDEQFF. In DNA, the CDR3 is TGTGCCAGCAGTGAATATCGACAGGGGGGGTTGGATGAGCAGTTCTTC.

CDR3 nucleotides: TGCGCCAGCAGCCAAGATAGGGGACAGCCTAATGAAAAACTGTTTTTT. Its protein product is CASSQDRGQPNEKLFF. The chain combines TRBV4-1 with TRBJ1-4; 7 bases are shared with TRBD1. The CDR3 covers 16 residues. V dropped 0 bases and J dropped 3; count of bases not matched to a gene: 4. Germline V gene data show CDR1 as MGHRA and CDR2 as YSYEKL.

This chain links TRBV4-1 with TRBJ2-3; TRBD1 matches at 8 bases. The CDR3 length is 13 residues. Germline CDR1 is MGHRA and CDR2 is YSYEKL. J was trimmed by 7 bases and V by 3 bases; bases with no gene match: 3. The CDR3 DNA is TGCGCCAGCAGCCAGGACAGGGTAAATACGCAGTATTTT. Its protein is CASSQDRVNTQYF.

This chain links TRBV7-9 with TRBJ1-1; D gene unclear. V was shortened by 4 bases and J by 6 bases, with 9 bases between the two germline ends. Germline CDR1 is SEHNR and CDR2 is FQNEAQ (reference sequence). The CDR3 extends over 12 amino acids. This CDR3 is CASSSSGPEAFF. In DNA, the CDR3 is TGTGCCAGCAGCTCCAGTGGCCCTGAAGCTTTCTTT. Complete variable domain (other parts from reference TRBV7-9 and TRBJ1-1): DTGVSQNPRHKITKRGQNVTFRCDPISEHNRLYWYRQTLGQGPEFLTYFQNEAQLEKSRLLSDRFSAERPKGSFSTLEIQRTEQGDSAMYLCASSSSGPEAFFGQGTRLTVV.

The V call is TRBV20-1, the J call TRBJ2-4, with D unresolved. This CDR3 has 10 residues. Germline V gene sequence: CDR1 DFQATT, CDR2 SNEGSKA (reference sequence). With 1 base removed from V and 10 bases from J, the gap between germline ends came to 5 bases. The DNA for the CDR3 is TGCAGTGCTAGAGGAAGGATTCAGTACTTC. Its translation is CSARGRIQYF.

This chain connects TRBV2 to TRBJ2-3; D unclear. V was pared by 4 bases and J by 4 bases, with 9 bases between. This CDR3 has 13 residues. Germline V gene data show CDR1 as SNHLY and CDR2 as FYNNEI. In nucleotides, the CDR3 is TGTGCCAGCAGTGTTGGTAGACCAGATACGCAGTATTTT. Encoded protein: CASSVGRPDTQYF.

V and J are TRBV19 and TRBJ2-1; D is ambiguous. Trimming took off 5 bases at V and 0 bases at J, with 8 bases between the two ends. CDR1 is LNHDA, CDR2 SQIVND, per germline (reference sequence). The CDR3 is 14 residues long. CDR3 in amino acids: CASSQTSSYNEQFF. The CDR3 bases are TGTGCCAGTAGTCAGACAAGCTCCTACAATGAGCAGTTCTTC.

This clone has only a few counts. The V and J genes are TRBV19 and TRBJ1-5; D gene unclear. V lost 5 bases and J 4 bases, leaving 15 bases between the germline ends. The length of the CDR3 is 15 residues. Per the germline V gene, CDR1 is LNHDA and CDR2 is SQIVND (reference sequence). The CDR3 here is CASSPKRWDNQPQHF. DNA of the CDR3: TGTGCCAGTAGTCCCAAGAGGTGGGATAATCAGCCCCAGCATTTT.

The chain links TRBV5-1 to TRBJ2-5; tentative D call: TRBD2 (6 bases). Germline V lookup: CDR1 SGHRS, CDR2 YFSETQ. The ends were cut back, 3 bases at V and 2 bases at J, with 17 bases in the middle. The CDR3 extends over 16 amino acids. Here the CDR3 reads CASSWGSGFRQETQYF. The DNA of the CDR3 is TGCGCCAGCAGCTGGGGAAGCGGGTTCCGACAAGAGACCCAGTACTTC.

V gene TRBV10-2 combines with J gene TRBJ2-2, with D perhaps TRBD1 (5 bases). The germline CDR1 and CDR2 sequences are WSHSY and SAAADI. The CDR3 sequence is 12 residues long. The V gene lost 5 bases and the J gene lost 7 bases, with 8 bases spanning the gap. CDR3 DNA: TGCGCCAGCAGTCCCAGGGACGGGGAGCTGTTTTTT. Encoded protein: CASSPRDGELFF.

CDR3 sequence: CASRGRSPYEQYF. The DNA for the CDR3 is TGTGCCAGCAGGGGCCGCAGCCCCTACGAGCAGTACTTC. The chain employs TRBV6-4 and TRBJ2-7; D gene uncertain. CDR3 length: 13 amino acids. The germline gives CDR1 MRHNA, CDR2 SNTAGT. V lost 6 bases and J lost 2, with 11 bases in between.